This TCR beta chain was recorded in a study of cytomegalovirus exposure and HLA in healthy donors. CDR3 length: 15 amino acids. The PCR employed 60 Vbeta primers together with 13 Jbeta primers. The repertoire was sequenced with immunoSEQ multiplex PCR; TCRdb's copy has only in-frame clones and lacks some. The sample consists of around 100,000 clones, 79% of them appearing once. The TCR was taken from a man aged 50 to 60 in good health and CMV-seropositive. Source material: PBMCs. The chain is built from TRBV21-1 and TRBJ2-7; TRBD2, the table's D call, was not compared with the DNA. TRBV21-1 is assigned pseudogene status. The CDR3: CASSQVGTSGSEQYF. The CDR3 nucleotides are TGTGCCAGCAGCCAGGTGGGGACTAGCGGGAGCGAGCAGTACTTC.